In this sample, the clone carrying this T cell receptor (beta chain) turned up many times. Its specificity is unknown. The read ends 3 residues before the CDR3 terminus; that terminus is restored from the germline J gene. This CDR3 spans 14 amino acids. Germline-derived CDR1 and CDR2 are KGHSH and LQKENI. V trimming: 6 bases; J trimming: 7 bases; junction bases outside the gene matches: 9. The data originate from a study of T cell clonality in common variable immunodeficiency. Findings and caveats of the study: In common variable immunodeficiency, TCR beta chains reportedly carried fewer deletions and N-nucleotide insertions.

Generated by immunoSEQ multiplex PCR, the TCRdb table keeps only in-frame clones and is missing some. This repertoire holds about 42,000 clones, and none appear only once. The clonotype was recovered from a human donor with common variable immunodeficiency. This chain links TRBV18 with TRBJ1-1, with 9 bases that match TRBD1. Sequencing was performed on peripheral blood mononuclear cells. CDR3 sequence: CASSPTGGGGEAFF. CDR3 DNA (partial): TGTGCCAGCTCCCCGACAGGGGGTGGAGGTGAA.